This T cell receptor beta chain was sequenced for a study of blood T cell repertoires in COVID-19. The overall study: T cells, B-cell-depleted T cells, or PBMCs supplied cDNA or gDNA.

The V gene's germline CDR1 is SGDLS and CDR2 YYNGEE. The CDR3 is 14 amino acids. V was clipped by 3 bases and J by 6 bases; unmatched bases: 4. Per the study methods: For nucleated cells, counts were estimated from reference gene primer amplification. Data came from immunoSEQ multiplex PCR; TCRdb stores just in-frame clones and leaves some out. V and J calls and clone size are given by that table; D and trimming were obtained from the DNA. The profile shows roughly 180,000 clones, around 79% of them singletons. Seattle-derived patients entered the study during active infection and were followed longitudinally.

What was sequenced was peripheral blood. The sequence derives from a woman aged 60 to 75 with COVID-19, enrolled during active disease. V gene TRBV9 combines with J gene TRBJ2-3; 10 positions match TRBD2. The CDR3, as DNA: TGTGCCAGCAGCGGGACTAGCGGTGGCGATACGCAGTATTTT. Translated: CASSGTSGGDTQYF.